This record covers a single T cell receptor (beta chain). Healthy bone marrow donors made up the cohort. This entry comes from a study of cytomegalovirus exposure and HLA in healthy donors. As for the study in general: Findings of an earlier analysis included 117 million unique TCR beta sequences from 180 million or so T cells.

CDR3 length: 17 amino acids. V was clipped by 0 bases and J by 2 bases; unmatched bases: 4. Per the germline V gene, CDR1 is ENHRY and CDR2 is SYGVKD. 13 Jbeta primers and 60 Vbeta primers were used for the PCR. As handled by the study authors: In a later analysis, 75 million to 95 million unique TCR beta chains included roughly 11 million shared by two or more donors. Sequenced by immunoSEQ multiplex PCR; TCRdb stores in-frame clones only, minus some. V, J and clone size reflect that table, while D and trimming were determined from the DNA. The table records approximately 79,000 clones, over 70% of them present only once.

The rearrangement links TRBV10-3 to TRBJ1-3, with 10 bases that match TRBD1. This clonotype originated in a woman aged 40 to 49 in good health and CMV-seropositive. The sequenced material came from PBMCs. The CDR3 DNA follows: TGTGCCATCAGTGAGTCCGGGACAGGGGTCGCTGGAAACACCATATATTTT. It is translated as CAISESGTGVAGNTIYF.